The sequence of this T cell receptor (beta chain) was determined in a study of PD-1 blockade in mismatch repair-deficient tumors. Overall study: Patients had over ten mismatch repair-deficient cancer types and were previously treated and progressing. Study-wide points: Rapid post-treatment expansion, then contraction, generally preceding radiologic response, marked tumor-resident clones.

The data were produced by immunoSEQ multiplex PCR, yet TCRdb's version contains in-frame clones alone and is incomplete. Of 100,000 to 150,000 clones in the sample, roughly 90% are singletons; the top ten hold 12%. Comment on this clone: Its antigen is unknown.

Per germline, CDR1 LGHNA and CDR2 YSLEER. Losses at the gene ends were 5 bases for V and 6 bases for J; bases not matched to a gene: 7. The CDR3 has 13 amino acids. Mismatch repair deficiency was confirmed in all patients, by PCR or immunohistochemistry. TCRs were sequenced from a few patients responding to pembrolizumab. Sequences were derived from peripheral blood, sampled approximately 72 weeks after starting pembrolizumab. V gene TRBV4-3 combines with J gene TRBJ2-7; TRBD2 matches at 7 bases. The origin of this receptor is an adult with mismatch repair-deficient cancer. The CDR3 sequence: CASSLGLVREQYF. The CDR3, as DNA: TGCGCCAGCAGCTTAGGACTAGTTCGCGAGCAGTACTTC.